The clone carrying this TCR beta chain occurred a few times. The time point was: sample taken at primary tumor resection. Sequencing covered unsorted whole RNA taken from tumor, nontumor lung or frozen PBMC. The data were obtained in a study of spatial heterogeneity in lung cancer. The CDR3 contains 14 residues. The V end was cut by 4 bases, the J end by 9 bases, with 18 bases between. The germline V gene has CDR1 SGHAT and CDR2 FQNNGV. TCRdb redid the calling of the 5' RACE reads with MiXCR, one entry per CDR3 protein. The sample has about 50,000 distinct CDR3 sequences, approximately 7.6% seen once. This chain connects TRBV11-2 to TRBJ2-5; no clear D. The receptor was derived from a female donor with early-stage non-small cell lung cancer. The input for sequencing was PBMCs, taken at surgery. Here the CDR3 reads CASSSPGQSRAQYF. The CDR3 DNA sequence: TGTGCCAGCAGCTCCCCTGGCCAGAGTCGGGCCCAGTACTTC.